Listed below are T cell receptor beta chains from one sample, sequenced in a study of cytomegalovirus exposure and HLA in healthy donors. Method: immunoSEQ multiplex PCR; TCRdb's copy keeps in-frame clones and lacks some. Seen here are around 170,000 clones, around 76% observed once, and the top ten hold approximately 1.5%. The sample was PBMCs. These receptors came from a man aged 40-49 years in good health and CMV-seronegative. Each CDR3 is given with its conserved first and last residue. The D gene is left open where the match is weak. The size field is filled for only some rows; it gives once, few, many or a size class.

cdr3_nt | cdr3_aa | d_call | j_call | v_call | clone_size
TGTGCCAGCTCTCGGGGAGAAGAGACCCAGTACTTC | CASSRGEETQYF | . | TRBJ2-5 | TRBV19 | .
TGTGCCAGCAGCGTACAAGCGGGAGGACTATCCTACGAGCAGTACTTC | CASSVQAGGLSYEQYF | TRBD2 | TRBJ2-7 | TRBV9 | .
TGTGCCAGCAGCTTGTCGGGACTTGACGGGAATGAGCAGTTCTTC | CASSLSGLDGNEQFF | . | TRBJ2-1 | TRBV7-2 | .
TGCGCCAGCAGCCACCGGAGCGGGACCTACGAGCAGTACTTC | CASSHRSGTYEQYF | TRBD2 | TRBJ2-7 | TRBV4-1 | .
TGTGCCACCAGCCCAGCGGAGCTAAACTACGAGCAGTACTTC | CATSPAELNYEQYF | . | TRBJ2-7 | TRBV15 | .
TGTGCCAGCAGCCCGGGACAGGGGGCGAACTACGAGCAGTACTTC | CASSPGQGANYEQYF | . | TRBJ2-7 | TRBV21-1 | .
TGTGCCAGCAGCCAATACCAGTACACTGAAGCTTTCTTT | CASSQYQYTEAFF | . | TRBJ1-1 | TRBV16 | few
TGTGCCAGCAGGTCCGGGACGGGGCGGGACGAGCAGTACTTC | CASRSGTGRDEQYF | . | TRBJ2-7 | TRBV28 | .
TGCGCCAGCAGCTTGGAGGACTTCCCCACCTACGAGCAGTACTTC | CASSLEDFPTYEQYF | . | TRBJ2-7 | TRBV5-1 | .
TGCAGCGTTAATGGGGACAGCACTGAAGCTTTCTTT | CSVNGDSTEAFF | TRBD1 | TRBJ1-1 | TRBV29-1 | .
TGCGCCAGCAGCCAAGGTCGCCGGGACAGGGGTTCTAAAGGGAATCAGCCCCAGCATTTT | CASSQGRRDRGSKGNQPQHF | TRBD1 | TRBJ1-5 | TRBV4-1 | .
TGTGCCAGCAGACAATCGGGGGGGAGTGGAAACACCATATATTTT | CASRQSGGSGNTIYF | . | TRBJ1-3 | TRBV2 | .
TGTGCCAGCAGTTACCCGGGACTAGCGGGAGAGACCCAGTACTTC | CASSYPGLAGETQYF | TRBD2 | TRBJ2-5 | TRBV6-6 | few
TGTGCCAGCAGCAGGACTAGCGGGACCTACGAGCAGTACTTC | CASSRTSGTYEQYF | TRBD2 | TRBJ2-7 | TRBV27 | .
TGTGCCACCGGGTACCGGGACAGGGGTTCTGGGGCCAACGTCCTGACTTTC | CATGYRDRGSGANVLTF | TRBD1 | TRBJ2-6 | TRBV15 | few
TGTGCCAGTACCTTTTACAATGAGCAGTTCTTC | CASTFYNEQFF | . | TRBJ2-1 | TRBV19 | .
TGTGCCAGCAGCCAAGAGGCCCAGGGCCCTACCGGGGAGCTGTTTTTT | CASSQEAQGPTGELFF | . | TRBJ2-2 | TRBV4-2 | .
TGCGCCAGCAGCTCCCTAGACTCCTACAATGAGCAGTTCTTC | CASSSLDSYNEQFF | . | TRBJ2-1 | TRBV5-1 | .
TGTGCCAGCAGCTTAGCATGGGCTCAGCCCCAGCATTTT | CASSLAWAQPQHF | . | TRBJ1-5 | TRBV7-7 | .
TGTGCCAGCAGTGAAGCGGGGGCTTACAATGAGCAGTTCTTC | CASSEAGAYNEQFF | . | TRBJ2-1 | TRBV2 | .
TGTGCCAGCTCACCAGTCGGCAGGGGCTATGATACGCAGTATTTT | CASSPVGRGYDTQYF | . | TRBJ2-3 | TRBV18 | .
TGTGCCAGCAGCGTCAGCGGGAGGGCCGGGGAGACCCAGTACTTC | CASSVSGRAGETQYF | TRBD2 | TRBJ2-5 | TRBV9 | once
TGCGCCAGCAGCCCGTCGGACGGGACTGGAAACACCATATATTTT | CASSPSDGTGNTIYF | . | TRBJ1-3 | TRBV5-1 | .
TGTGCCAGCAGTTTATCGAGCGGGCCATCATACAATGAGCAGTTCTTC | CASSLSSGPSYNEQFF | . | TRBJ2-1 | TRBV27 | .
TGTGCCAGCAGTCAAGACAGGGGGCAAGGAAACACCATATATTTT | CASSQDRGQGNTIYF | TRBD1 | TRBJ1-3 | TRBV2 | .
TGCGCCAGCAGCGTCCATACACGGGGTTACGAGCAGTACTTC | CASSVHTRGYEQYF | . | TRBJ2-7 | TRBV5-1 | .
TGTGTGGCCTCAACTAATGAAAAACTGTTTTTT | CVASTNEKLFF | . | TRBJ1-4 | TRBV30 | .
TGTGCCAGCAGTTACGTACAGAACGGGGAGCTGTTTTTT | CASSYVQNGELFF | . | TRBJ2-2 | TRBV6-5 | .
TGTGCCAGCAGCTTAGGTGCGGGAAGCGGGAGGGGTGCAGAGACCCAGTACTTC | CASSLGAGSGRGAETQYF | TRBD2 | TRBJ2-5 | TRBV7-9 | .
TGTGCCAGCAGTTGGGGCGGGACTAGCTCCTACGAGCAGTACTTC | CASSWGGTSSYEQYF | TRBD2 | TRBJ2-7 | TRBV5-4 | .
TGTGCCAGCAGCCTGGGGGGGCACACTGAAGCTTTCTTT | CASSLGGHTEAFF | . | TRBJ1-1 | TRBV7-2 | .
TGTGCCAGCAGCGCGGACTTGACTCCCACAGATACGCAGTATTTT | CASSADLTPTDTQYF | . | TRBJ2-3 | TRBV9 | .
TGTGCCAGCAGACAGGGAGAGACCCAGTACTTC | CASRQGETQYF | . | TRBJ2-5 | TRBV25-1 | .
TGTGCCACCAGCAGAGACAGCGGGAGAGCCACAGATACGCAGTATTTT | CATSRDSGRATDTQYF | TRBD2 | TRBJ2-3 | TRBV15 | .
TGCGCCAGCGTCCGTGAGACCCAGTACTTC | CASVRETQYF | . | TRBJ2-5 | TRBV5-1 | .
TGTGCCAGTAGTGTCGACAGCAACTATGGCTACACCTTC | CASSVDSNYGYTF | . | TRBJ1-2 | TRBV19 | once
TGTGCCAGCAGCCCAGCACTAGCGGGAAGCACAGATACGCAGTATTTT | CASSPALAGSTDTQYF | TRBD2 | TRBJ2-3 | TRBV11-2 | .
TGTGCCAGCAGCGATTTTAGCGGGAGAGAGCAGTTCTTC | CASSDFSGREQFF | TRBD2 | TRBJ2-1 | TRBV2 | .
TGTGCCAGCAGCCCGGGGACTAGCGTTTCTTACGAGCAGTACTTC | CASSPGTSVSYEQYF | TRBD2 | TRBJ2-7 | TRBV7-3 | .
TGTGCCAGCAGCTCTAACAGGGGGCGAGGTGAAAAACTGTTTTTT | CASSSNRGRGEKLFF | TRBD1 | TRBJ1-4 | TRBV7-9 | .
TGTGCCAGCAGCTTAGTACCGCGGACAGGGGTCCTCTACGAGCAGTACTTC | CASSLVPRTGVLYEQYF | TRBD1 | TRBJ2-7 | TRBV11-2 | few
TGTGCCAGCTCACGTCTACCGACAGGGGGAGCTGGAAACACCATATATTTT | CASSRLPTGGAGNTIYF | TRBD1 | TRBJ1-3 | TRBV18 | .
TGTGCCAGCAGCGCACAGAGTAATCAGCCCCAGCATTTT | CASSAQSNQPQHF | . | TRBJ1-5 | TRBV6-4 | .
TGCGCCAGCAGCCAAGCACAGGGGGCAGAAGATACGCAGTATTTT | CASSQAQGAEDTQYF | TRBD1 | TRBJ2-3 | TRBV4-1 | .
TGTGCCATCAGTGAGTCGATCGGGTCGGGAGGCGAGCAGTACTTC | CAISESIGSGGEQYF | TRBD2 | TRBJ2-7 | TRBV10-3 | .
TGTGCCAGCAAACAGGGCCTCCCCTATGGCTACACCTTC | CASKQGLPYGYTF | . | TRBJ1-2 | TRBV5-6 | few
TGTGCCAGTAGTAATCTACAGGGGCTATACCTGAACACTGAAGCTTTCTTT | CASSNLQGLYLNTEAFF | TRBD1 | TRBJ1-1 | TRBV19 | few
TGCGCCAGCAGCTTGGCCGCAGGGTCCGGCTACACCTTC | CASSLAAGSGYTF | . | TRBJ1-2 | TRBV5-1 | .
TGTGCCAGCAGTGAAAAGGGGACCGGGGAGCTGTTTTTT | CASSEKGTGELFF | . | TRBJ2-2 | TRBV6-4 | few
TGCGCCAGCAGCTCCGGACTAGCGGGTAGCACAGATACGCAGTATTTT | CASSSGLAGSTDTQYF | TRBD2 | TRBJ2-3 | TRBV5-1 | few
TGTGCCAGTAAGACTCGCCTTTGGGGGGACGAGCAGTACTTC | CASKTRLWGDEQYF | . | TRBJ2-7 | TRBV6-1 | .
TGTGCCAGCAGTATTCCCCAGGATGAAAAACTGTTTTTT | CASSIPQDEKLFF | . | TRBJ1-4 | TRBV7-6 | .
TGTGCCAGCAGCTTGGATCCTACCGGGGAGCTGTTTTTT | CASSLDPTGELFF | . | TRBJ2-2 | TRBV5-6 | .
TGTGCCAGCAGCCCGGGACAGGGAGTTACTGGGGCCAACGTCCTGACTTTC | CASSPGQGVTGANVLTF | TRBD1 | TRBJ2-6 | TRBV5-6 | .
TGTGCCAGCAGTGAAAGGGGGACAGGGGGCCCGAGGGGCTATGGCTACACCTTC | CASSERGTGGPRGYGYTF | TRBD1 | TRBJ1-2 | TRBV6-1 | .